The rows below give T cell receptor beta chains drawn from one sample of a study of T-cell reconstitution after alpha-beta-depleted transplantation in children. TCRdb re-derived calls from the PCR reads in MiXCR, one entry per CDR3 protein. This table has about 110,000 distinct CDR3 sequences, roughly 6.1% appearing once. The sequencing used PBMCs, mostly from graft donor cells, collected 360 days after TCRalphabeta/CD19-depleted stem cell transplant. The receptors here all came from a male patient between 2 and 15 years old who had a stem cell transplant for acute lymphoblastic leukemia, so the T cells may come from the graft donor. The CDR3 runs from the conserved cysteine through the conserved F or W. D genes are given only for firm matches. Size is stated for part of the rows, as once, few or many counts, or as a class when the clone is expanded.

cdr3_aa	cdr3_nt	j_call	v_call	clone_size	d_call
CASTSGPTGELFF	TGCGCCAGCACCTCGGGGCCCACCGGGGAGCTGTTTTTT	TRBJ2-2	TRBV5-1	many	-
CTTRGGIRDTQYF	TGCACAACGCGAGGGGGGATTAGAGATACGCAGTATTTT	TRBJ2-3	TRBV29-1	many	-
CASSVANGRAPLHF	TGTGCCAGCAGCGTAGCCAACGGGCGGGCACCCCTCCACTTT	TRBJ1-6	TRBV9	few	-
CSAREGFNSPLHF	TGCAGTGCTAGAGAGGGGTTTAATTCACCCCTCCACTTT	TRBJ1-6	TRBV20-1	many	-
CASTKPEALNTGELFF	TGTGCCAGCACCAAGCCCGAGGCTCTTAACACCGGGGAGCTGTTTTTT	TRBJ2-2	TRBV6-1	many	-
CASSQDTSGANVLTF	TGCGCCAGCAGCCAGGACACGTCTGGGGCCAACGTCCTGACTTTC	TRBJ2-6	TRBV4-3	few	-
CASSLAGTTEQYF	TGTGCCAGCAGCTTAGCGGGGACGACCGAGCAGTACTTC	TRBJ2-7	TRBV7-9	-	-
CASSPAGVHNEQFF	TGTGCCAGCAGCCCAGCGGGAGTCCACAATGAGCAGTTCTTC	TRBJ2-1	TRBV14	once	TRBD2
CSVERTSGIYEQFF	TGCAGCGTTGAACGGACTAGCGGGATCTATGAGCAGTTCTTC	TRBJ2-1	TRBV29-1	many	TRBD2
CASSQADRAVTYEQYF	TGTGCCAGCAGCCAAGCCGACAGGGCTGTAACCTACGAGCAGTACTTC	TRBJ2-7	TRBV3-1	few	TRBD1
CAWRAAYEQYF	TGTGCCTGGAGGGCTGCCTACGAGCAGTACTTC	TRBJ2-7	TRBV30	-	-
CASSLPPGTVSSYEQYF	TGTGCCAGCAGTTTACCCCCGGGGACGGTGAGCTCCTACGAGCAGTACTTC	TRBJ2-7	TRBV27	-	-
CASRSGQGNTEAFF	TGCGCCAGCAGATCGGGACAGGGGAACACTGAAGCTTTCTTT	TRBJ1-1	TRBV5-1	many	TRBD1
CASSLFWLAGGPGTDTQYF	TGTGCCAGCAGTTTATTCTGGCTAGCGGGAGGGCCGGGCACAGATACGCAGTATTTT	TRBJ2-3	TRBV27	many	TRBD2
CASSLRRDRANEQYF	TGCGCCAGCAGCCTCAGGCGGGACAGGGCCAACGAGCAGTACTTC	TRBJ2-7	TRBV4-1	many	TRBD1
CASSVEGGQSTDTQYF	TGTGCCAGCAGCGTAGAGGGCGGCCAAAGCACAGATACGCAGTATTTT	TRBJ2-3	TRBV9	few	-
CSARGLAGVPFYEQYF	TGCAGTGCTAGGGGACTAGCGGGAGTACCCTTCTACGAGCAGTACTTC	TRBJ2-7	TRBV20-1	few	TRBD2
CASSLAYGLVTDTQYF	TGTGCCAGCAGCTTAGCCTACGGACTAGTCACGGATACGCAGTATTTT	TRBJ2-3	TRBV7-8	many	TRBD2
CASSQDSPDTQYF	TGCGCCAGCAGCCAAGATTCGCCAGATACGCAGTATTTT	TRBJ2-3	TRBV4-3	many	-
CASSQDWVDEKLFF	TGCGCCAGCAGCCAAGACTGGGTGGATGAAAAACTGTTTTTT	TRBJ1-4	TRBV4-3	few	-
CSVLQGGGSGANVLTF	TGCAGCGTTTTACAGGGGGGTGGCTCTGGGGCCAACGTCCTGACTTTC	TRBJ2-6	TRBV29-1	many	TRBD1
CASSSLRGVPGLLYQETQYF	TGTGCCAGCAGCTCCCTTAGGGGGGTTCCGGGACTTTTGTACCAAGAGACCCAGTACTTC	TRBJ2-5	TRBV11-1	many	-
CASIAGLQQFF	TGTGCCAGCATCGCGGGACTACAGCAGTTCTTC	TRBJ2-1	TRBV6-2/TRBV6-3	many	TRBD2
CASSTDRGHTGELFF	TGTGCCAGCAGTACCGACAGGGGGCACACCGGGGAGCTGTTTTTT	TRBJ2-2	TRBV12-3/TRBV12-4	many	TRBD1
CASSPVGTPEAFF	TGTGCCAGCTCACCGGTTGGGACACCTGAAGCTTTCTTT	TRBJ1-1	TRBV18	few	-
CASSHLATGEYGYTF	TGTGCCAGCAGCCACCTCGCGACAGGGGAATATGGCTACACCTTC	TRBJ1-2	TRBV3-1	-	TRBD1
CASSLARAGVQETQYF	TGCGCCAGCAGCTTGGCTAGGGCGGGAGTACAAGAGACCCAGTACTTC	TRBJ2-5	TRBV5-1	many	TRBD2
CASSSTGVTTFSSTDTQYF	TGTGCCAGCAGCTCGACAGGGGTCACTACTTTTTCTAGCACAGATACGCAGTATTTT	TRBJ2-3	TRBV7-2	few	TRBD1
CASSLSHVKMNTEAFF	TGTGCCAGCAGTTTATCCCATGTCAAGATGAACACTGAAGCTTTCTTT	TRBJ1-1	TRBV28	many	-
CASSPVMQAGELFF	TGTGCCAGCAGCCCCGTAATGCAAGCCGGGGAGCTGTTTTTT	TRBJ2-2	TRBV27	few	-
CASSFSGAGEQYF	TGTGCCAGCAGTTTTTCAGGGGCCGGCGAGCAGTACTTC	TRBJ2-7	TRBV27	-	-
CASTPGQGWGWRTYEQYF	TGTGCCAGCACCCCCGGACAGGGTTGGGGGTGGCGCACCTACGAGCAGTACTTC	TRBJ2-7	TRBV28	few	TRBD1
CASSARDNSYEQYF	TGTGCCAGCAGCGCCCGGGACAACTCCTACGAGCAGTACTTC	TRBJ2-7	TRBV9	few	-
CSAISKGNEQFF	TGCAGTGCTATTTCGAAGGGCAATGAGCAGTTCTTC	TRBJ2-1	TRBV20-1	many	-
CASRSGVRTSNQPQHF	TGTGCCAGCAGATCAGGCGTGAGGACGAGCAATCAGCCCCAGCATTTT	TRBJ1-5	TRBV2	-	-
CASSVHSREVTGELFF	TGCGCCAGCAGCGTTCACTCCCGGGAGGTTACCGGGGAGCTGTTTTTT	TRBJ2-2	TRBV5-1	many	TRBD2
CAVNPTERTTPGLEGEAFF	TGTGCCGTTAACCCCACCGAAAGAACCACCCCCGGGTTAGAGGGTGAAGCTTTCTTT	TRBJ1-1	TRBV10-3	-	-
CSVQVAFNQPQHF	TGCAGCGTTCAAGTGGCCTTCAATCAGCCCCAGCATTTT	TRBJ1-5	TRBV29-1	many	-
CASSVEAVQETQYF	TGTGCCAGCAGCGTAGAAGCGGTTCAAGAGACCCAGTACTTC	TRBJ2-5	TRBV9	many	-
CASSLRLSYNEQFF	TGTGCCAGCAGTTTGCGACTCTCCTACAATGAGCAGTTCTTC	TRBJ2-1	TRBV28	many	-
CASSHGLAEGETQYF	TGCGCCAGCAGCCATGGACTAGCGGAGGGGGAGACCCAGTACTTC	TRBJ2-5	TRBV4-3	few	TRBD2
CASSASGHNSPLHF	TGTGCCAGCAGCGCTTCGGGACATAATTCACCCCTCCACTTT	TRBJ1-6	TRBV5-6	-	-
CASSLASDSYEQYF	TGCGCCAGCAGCTTGGCCAGTGACTCCTACGAGCAGTACTTC	TRBJ2-7	TRBV5-1	many	-
CASSPTSGGYIQYF	TGTGCCAGCAGTCCGACTAGCGGGGGGTACATTCAGTACTTC	TRBJ2-4	TRBV2	many	TRBD2
CASSQEGVIWGFSYEQYF	TGTGCCAGCAGCCAGGAAGGGGTGATTTGGGGGTTCTCCTACGAGCAGTACTTC	TRBJ2-7	TRBV4-2	many	-